The 21 T cell receptor beta chains reported below all come from one sample, sequenced in a study of breast tumors, draining lymph nodes, adjacent tissues. A single record per CDR3 protein comes from TCRdb applying MiXCR to the multiplex PCR reads. The repertoire holds about 25,000 distinct CDR3 sequences, with approximately 23% as singletons. The sequenced material came from breast tumor tissue. These receptors all come from a female donor with breast cancer. Some clones in this sample may be carry-over from other donors' samples.

This clonotype is deemed medium-sized. This chain joins TRBV6-1 and TRBJ2-7, with TRBD2 identical over 16 bases. The germline CDR1 and CDR2 sequences are MNHNS and SASEGT. The trim removed 7 bases at V and 5 bases at J, leaving 8 bases unmatched. The CDR3 has 16 residues. CDR3 sequence (DNA): TGTGCCAGCACCGCCGGGACTAGCGGGAGGGCCAACGAGCAGTACTTC. It specifies CASTAGTSGRANEQYF.

In this sample, this clonotype turned up many times. The V and J genes are TRBV10-3 and TRBJ2-7; 7 bases are shared with TRBD1. After removal of 9 bases from V and 7 bases from J, the junction contained 12 bases not matched to a gene. Germline assignment: CDR1 ENHRY and CDR2 SYGVKD. The CDR3 sequence is 13 residues long. This CDR3 reads CAMSGQPIGEQYF. CDR3 sequence (DNA): TGTGCCATGTCGGGACAGCCCATCGGGGAGCAGTACTTC.

This chain joins TRBV7-9 and TRBJ1-1; D not certain. The CDR3 spans 14 residues. Trimming removed 3 bases at V and 1 base at J, with 9 bases between. Looked up from germline, CDR1 is SEHNR and CDR2 is FQNEAQ (reference sequence). Here the CDR3 reads CASSFRYQNTEAFF. The CDR3 DNA reads TGTGCCAGCAGCTTTAGGTACCAGAACACTGAAGCTTTCTTT.

This clonotype occurred many times. The chain joins TRBV5-8 to TRBJ2-5; 12 bases are shared with TRBD1. From germline, CDR1 is SGHTS and CDR2 YDEGEE. The CDR3 loop spans 17 amino acids. Germline trimming cut 4 bases from V and 5 bases from J; bases unmatched to any gene: 12. The CDR3 spells CASSAGQGAGSRETQYF. Written as DNA, the CDR3 is TGTGCCAGCAGCGCGGGACAGGGGGCCGGGAGTCGGGAGACCCAGTACTTC. The full variable domain, rest sourced from reference TRBV5-8 and TRBJ2-5, is EAGVTQSPTHLIKTRGQQATLRCSPISGHTSVYWYQQALGLGLQFLLWYDEGEERNRGNFPPRFSGRQFPNYSSELNVNALELEDSALYLCASSAGQGAGSRETQYFGPGTRLLVL.

This clonotype was seen at least ten times. The chain has TRBV14 and TRBJ2-5; no definite D call. Germline CDR1 and CDR2: SGHDN and FVKESK. The V gene lost 4 bases and the J gene lost 3 bases, with 9 bases spanning the gap. The CDR3 is 13 residues long. This CDR3 is CASSPGPKETQYF. The CDR3 DNA follows: TGTGCCAGCAGCCCGGGCCCGAAAGAGACCCAGTACTTC.

In its sample, this clonotype was seen many times. V is TRBV10-1 and J is TRBJ2-1, with TRBD2 matching over 13 bases. J lost 6 bases, V lost 8 bases, and 1 base had no gene match. CDR1 is WNHNN, CDR2 SYGVQD, per germline (reference sequence). This CDR3 region has 13 residues. This chain's CDR3 is CASGLAGVNEQFF. CDR3 nucleotides: TGCGCCAGCGGACTAGCGGGAGTCAATGAGCAGTTCTTC.

This clonotype was recorded many times. The CDR3 loop is CASSVDWSPAQPQHF. In DNA form, the CDR3 reads TGTGCCAGCAGCGTAGATTGGAGTCCGGCTCAGCCCCAGCATTTT. This chain joins TRBV9 and TRBJ1-5; D gene ambiguous. Germline V gene sequence: CDR1 SGDLS, CDR2 YYNGEE. V was clipped by 0 bases and J by 6 bases, with 13 bases between them. The CDR3 covers 15 residues.

This clonotype was observed at least ten times. CDR3 residues: CASSDGQGKDQPQHF. CDR3 coding DNA: TGCGCCAGCAGTGATGGGCAGGGAAAGGATCAGCCCCAGCATTTT. The chain is built from TRBV10-1 and TRBJ1-5; D possibly corresponds to TRBD1 (5 bases). Between the trimmed V and J ends, which lost 3 bases and 5 bases, there was a span of 14 bases. Germline V CDR1 and CDR2: WNHNN, SYGVQD (reference sequence). CDR3 length: 15 residues.

V and J are TRBV7-3 and TRBJ1-5, with D possibly TRBD1 on 5 matching bases. This CDR3 is 17 amino acids long. V was trimmed by 11 bases and J by 2 bases, leaving 25 bases between them. Per germline, CDR1 SGHTA and CDR2 FQGTGA. The CDR3 loop is CARAPPPRAPGNQPQHF. CDR3 coding DNA: TGTGCCCGCGCCCCCCCCCCCAGGGCCCCAGGCAATCAGCCCCAGCATTTT.

This clonotype has ten or more counts. The chain has TRBV5-1 and TRBJ1-4; D is uncertain. V was trimmed by 4 bases and J by 0 bases, leaving 10 bases between them. The CDR3 loop spans 15 amino acids. CDR1 is SGHRS and CDR2 is YFSETQ in the germline V gene. CDR3 amino acids: CASSPSAATNEKLFF. The DNA of the CDR3 is TGCGCCAGCAGCCCCTCGGCAGCAACTAATGAAAAACTGTTTTTT.

This clonotype was counted ten times or more. This chain links TRBV5-8 with TRBJ2-7; D gene unclear. The CDR3 is made up of 12 amino acids. In germline, CDR1 is SGHTS, CDR2 YDEGEE. V was trimmed by 4 bases and J by 6 bases, leaving 11 bases between them. Written as DNA, the CDR3 is TGTGCCAGCAGCCCCCGTAATGGCGAGCAGTACTTC. Its protein product is CASSPRNGEQYF.

This clonotype was seen at least ten times. J is TRBJ2-2 and V is TRBV19; D may be TRBD1 (5 bases). V was shortened by 3 bases and J by 5 bases, with 10 bases between the two germline ends. CDR1 and CDR2 (germline): LNHDA, SQIVND (reference sequence). The CDR3 totals 14 residues. The DNA for the CDR3 is TGTGCCAGTAGTATGGGGCTAGTAACCGGGGAGCTGTTTTTT. It encodes CASSMGLVTGELFF.

The chain uses TRBV4-1 and TRBJ1-2; D unclear. Trimming pared 7 bases from V and 4 bases from J, leaving 19 bases between. Germline lookup yields CDR1 MGHRA and CDR2 YSYEKL. The CDR3 sequence is 15 residues long. CDR3 in DNA: TGCGCCAGCAACCCCCCCCCTTACACAGCCTATGGCTACACCTTC. Residues: CASNPPPYTAYGYTF.

Remarks on this clonotype: A read error may explain this, as a much larger clone is one base away. The V call is TRBV5-1, the J call TRBJ2-5; TRBD1 might be the D (8 bases). This CDR3 comprises 13 residues. Germline CDR1 SGHRS, CDR2 YFSETQ. The CDR3 is CASSTGGEETLYF. The CDR3 DNA reads as TGCGCCAGCAGCACAGGGGGGGAAGAGACCCTGTACTTC.

This clonotype appeared many times. The chain joins TRBV5-5 to TRBJ1-6; D is perhaps TRBD1 (5 bases). The germline CDR1 and CDR2 sequences are SGHKS and YYEKEE (reference sequence). The CDR3 length is 14 residues. V was cut by 1 base and J by 10 bases, with 12 bases left in between. The CDR3 spells CASSLTGGASPLHF. The CDR3 DNA follows: TGTGCCAGCAGCTTGACTGGAGGGGCCTCACCCCTCCACTTT.

There are many counts of this clonotype. The rearrangement uses TRBV10-3 and TRBJ2-1, with 13 bases matching TRBD2. This CDR3 region has 14 residues. Germline CDR1 and CDR2: ENHRY and SYGVKD. The V gene end was trimmed by 8 bases and the J gene end by 2 bases; junction bases not matched to a gene: 0. The CDR3 loop reads CAIGTSGTYNEQFF. The CDR3 coding sequence is TGTGCCATCGGGACTAGCGGGACCTACAATGAGCAGTTCTTC.

V gene TRBV5-1 combines with J gene TRBJ1-1; D uncertain. V was shortened by 2 bases and J by 2 bases, with 7 bases between the two germline ends. CDR1 SGHRS and CDR2 YFSETQ come from the germline V gene. The CDR3 is 13 amino acids. CDR3 sequence: CASSFMANTEAFF. The CDR3 bases are TGCGCCAGCAGCTTTATGGCTAACACTGAAGCTTTCTTT.

This clonotype was observed at least ten times. The chain recombines TRBV7-9 with TRBJ2-3, with D perhaps TRBD1 or TRBD2 (5 bases each). The germline V and J ends were trimmed by 5 bases and 11 bases, with 20 bases remaining between them. The CDR3 has 14 amino acids. Germline values: CDR1 SEHNR, CDR2 FQNEAQ (reference sequence). The CDR3 is CASSPPGAGSKQYF. As DNA, the CDR3 is TGTGCCAGCAGCCCACCCGGGGCCGGAAGCAAGCAGTATTTT. Together with reference TRBV7-9 and TRBJ2-3, the CDR3 gives the full variable domain: DTGVSQNPRHKITKRGQNVTFRCDPISEHNRLYWYRQTLGQGPEFLTYFQNEAQLEKSRLLSDRFSAERPKGSFSTLEIQRTEQGDSAMYLCASSPPGAGSKQYFGPGTRLTVL.

This clonotype was seen at least ten times. The chain is built from TRBV20-1 and TRBJ2-6; D not certain. The CDR3 length is 14 residues. V lost 3 bases and J lost 0, with 6 bases in between. Germline V CDR1 and CDR2: DFQATT, SNEGSKA (reference sequence). Here the CDR3 DNA reads TGCAGTGCTAGGGATGGCTCTGGGGCCAACGTCCTGACTTTC. This sequence encodes CSARDGSGANVLTF.

This clonotype was seen repeatedly, ten times or more. This chain uses TRBV2 with TRBJ2-1; 7 nucleotides match TRBD2. This CDR3 is 13 amino acids long. Unmatched junction bases numbered 1, after V lost 8 bases and J lost 0 bases. Germline lookup yields CDR1 SNHLY and CDR2 FYNNEI. DNA of the CDR3: TGTGCCAGCCTAGCGGACTCCTACAATGAGCAGTTCTTC. Protein: CASLADSYNEQFF.

This clonotype was recorded many times. This chain joins TRBV7-2 and TRBJ2-7, with TRBD2 as a possible D gene (5 bases). The CDR3 is 15 residues long. Per the germline V gene, CDR1 is SGHTA and CDR2 is FQGNSA. V lost 0 bases and J lost 4, with 13 bases in between. This CDR3 is CASSLAAGRTYEQYF. Written as DNA, the CDR3 is TGTGCCAGCAGCTTAGCTGCTGGACGGACTTACGAGCAGTACTTC.